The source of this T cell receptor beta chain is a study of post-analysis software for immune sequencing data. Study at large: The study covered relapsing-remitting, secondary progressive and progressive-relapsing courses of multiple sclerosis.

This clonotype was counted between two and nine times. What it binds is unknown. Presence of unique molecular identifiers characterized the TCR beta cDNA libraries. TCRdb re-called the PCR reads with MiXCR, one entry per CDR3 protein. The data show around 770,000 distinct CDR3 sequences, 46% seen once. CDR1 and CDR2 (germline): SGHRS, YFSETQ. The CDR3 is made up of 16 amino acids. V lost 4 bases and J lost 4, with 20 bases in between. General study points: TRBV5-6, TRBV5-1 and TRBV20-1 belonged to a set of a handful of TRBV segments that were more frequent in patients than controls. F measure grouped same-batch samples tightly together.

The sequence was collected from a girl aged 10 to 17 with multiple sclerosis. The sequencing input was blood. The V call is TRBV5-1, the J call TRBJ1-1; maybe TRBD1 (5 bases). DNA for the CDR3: TGCGCCAGCAGCCCGGCAGATGGGGGGTTAGGCACTGAAGCTTTCTTT. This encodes CASSPADGGLGTEAFF. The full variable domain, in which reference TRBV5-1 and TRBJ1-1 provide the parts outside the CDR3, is KAGVTQTPRYLIKTRGQQVTLSCSPISGHRSVSWYQQTPGQGLQFLFEYFSETQRNKGNFPGRFSGRQFSNSRSEMNVSTLELGDSALYLCASSPADGGLGTEAFFGQGTRLTVV.